The T cell receptor beta chain under discussion was sequenced for a study of CD8 T cell repertoires and HIV-1 epitope variants (dated by TCRdb to about 2020). For the wider study: Twenty-five peptides representing autologous and known Gag and Nef epitope variants were each used to stimulate T cells in separate culture wells. Cultures ran for around nine days in IMDM with gentamicin, with half-media changes on days 3 and 7 adding IL-2, IL-7 and IL-15. T cells were enriched with the EasySep Human T Cell Enrichment Kit and co-cultured with equal numbers of autologous T cell-negative cells as antigen-presenting cells. A 1M T cell aliquot was kept as an uncultured baseline condition, separate from the roughly 87 T cell cultures. Running each culture condition in triplicate, except for one peptide done in duplicate, gave a total of approximately 90 T cell cultures. A CMV, EBV and flu peptide pool, the Ebola AY9 epitope as negative control, and a no-peptide well were included as control conditions. The epitopes tested covered three Gag epitope families plus Nef HW9 and YT9.

Remarks on this clone: Its cognate antigen has yet to be identified. There are no base qualities to consult, and no much larger clone falls within one base.

TCR beta CDR3 regions were sequenced at survey depth on the immunoSEQ platform. The QIAamp DNA micro kit was used to extract genomic DNA from every cultured and uncultured CD8+ T cell population. Under the source paper's analysis protocol: Samples with fewer than 5,000 productive reads were excluded, resulting in the removal of 5 of the 75 HIV peptide-stimulated cultures. A MANAFEST web app trimmed sequences to CDR3 and removed nonproductive sequences, CDR3s under 5 amino acids, and those not starting C or ending F/W. To count as antigen-specific, a clonotype had to be expanded in at least 2 of 3 replicates compared with the no-peptide control at FDR 0.01, and only within one epitope family. A frequency at least fivefold higher than in wells stimulated with peptides from other epitope families was additionally required for specific clonotypes. The immuneACCESS repertoire file appears here via TCRdb, limited to in-frame rearrangements. These files lack a portion of the clones; in checked studies, under half of the deficit traces to unresolved V genes, and the cause of the others is not known. The V and J calls and clone size were taken over from that table, and D and trimming were inferred from the DNA. A total of some 87,000 clones appear in this sample, 60% to 80% of them only once. The ten largest clonotypes hold around 25% of the sample.

Between the V and J ends, shortened by 6 bases and 3 bases respectively, the junction contains 6 bases. The CDR3 measures 11 amino acids from cysteine to phenylalanine. The entry retains the CDR3 DNA only, 33 bases that are in frame from base 1. The germline V gene (reference sequence) provides CDR1 DFQATT and CDR2 SNEGSKA. The EasySep Human CD8+ T Cell Enrichment Kit was used on day 10 to isolate CD8+ T cells from every culture. The study at large found these results: The assay identified only TCR beta chains and indicated proliferation to antigen, not T cell function or cytokine profile. The Nef KF9 family was recognized by five clonotypes and the HW9 family by one, and no responses to the TAALDMSHF plasma variant were observed. Fewer than 10 antigen-specific TCR beta clonotypes were identified, and roughly six of them appeared cross-reactive for autologous or known escape epitope variants.

The chain uses TRBV20-1 and TRBJ2-1, with no confidently assigned D gene. Sequenced input: uncultured baseline CD8+ T cells from peripheral blood mononuclear cells (PBMCs). The sequence came from a male donor with HIV. The CDR3 in this case is CSADHYNEQFF. The DNA is as follows: TGCAGTGCAGATCACTACAATGAGCAGTTCTTC.